Listed below are T cell receptor beta chains from one sample, sequenced in a study of blood T cell repertoires in COVID-19. Sequencing used immunoSEQ multiplex PCR; TCRdb keeps in-frame clones, though not all of them. Among 200,000 to 250,000 clones listed, less than 85% were seen once. Sequencing input: peripheral blood. These receptors were taken from an older woman with active or convalescent COVID-19. Both conserved end residues are trimmed from each CDR3.

>TRBV11-2
ASRVTGIWETQY
>TRBV28
ASSGAYGYT
>TRBV19
ASSGQYTIY
>TRBV6-1
ASSEAGGGGNTIY
>TRBV9
ASSGTSGGATDTQY
>TRBV7-9
ASSLNSYREETQY
>TRBV5-1
ASSFLPGQGPYEQY
>TRBV7-9
ASTLTGDGPQH
>TRBV27
ASSSGTGGSRH
>TRBV7-2
ASSLWRSNEKLF
>TRBV30
AWRGDRGSYGYT
>TRBV5-1
ASSLEGNAF
>TRBV28
ASSLRSPDTQY
>TRBV6-6
ASTRGAEDTEAF
>TRBV2
ASIQTSGGYEQY
>TRBV18
ASSPPNREGTGELF
>TRBV10-3
AISEPITGTYGGDTQY
>TRBV12-1
ASSRELAGAEETQY
>TRBV11-3
ASSLATQGQGDSNQPQH
>TRBV4-3
ASSQAIGQDPSSGANVLT
>TRBV27
ASSTDRDSPLH
>TRBV11-2
ASTLDRGDTIY
>TRBV5-4
ASSRDRGKTGNTIY
>TRBV6-5
ASGQGQNTIY
>TRBV5-6
ASSLYGGSEQY
>TRBV30
AWSPQESAF
>TRBV7-9
ASSRLRDTEAF
>TRBV5-4
ASSFKGVDEQY
>TRBV5-1
ASSLRTSGTSSYNEQF
>TRBV2
ASNSRGNTGELF
>TRBV6-5
ASSYGPEGAYEQY
>TRBV5-4
ASSLGLPEYNEQF
>TRBV7-3
ASSFGSTSSEQF
>TRBV7-2
ASSYKWSPGGGETQY
>TRBV2
ASSSDRAKGRTEAF
>TRBV6-5
ASSYAFTQGNEQF
>TRBV7-9
ASSRGQGLKAF
>TRBV3-1/TRBV3-2
ASSPSPGVGGYT
>TRBV7-6
ASSFGTSGVQETQY
>TRBV7-9
ASSAGVGLRGYT
>TRBV30
AWTGAKNIQY
>TRBV5-4
ASSFHSPYGYT
>TRBV19
ATRTGVGGTGELF
>TRBV5-1
ASSLTGNSYNSPLH
>TRBV6-5
ASSYGGDLGNTIY
>TRBV3-1/TRBV3-2
ASSLTTLGTGGGYEQY
>TRBV28
ATTLERKRGYT
>TRBV15
ATSRAAGRGNTGELF
>TRBV6-5
ASSYSMGSTYEQY
>TRBV10-3
AIRDREDQPQH
>TRBV6-6
ASTLVQGGVDEQY
>TRBV15
ATSGHGGETQY